One sample yielded the 25 T cell receptor beta chains listed below, sequenced in a study of T cell repertoires in cytomegalovirus infection. One entry per CDR3 protein, called by TCRdb with MiXCR from the reads. The table records 200,000 to 300,000 distinct CDR3 sequences, approximately 10% of them present only once. Sequenced sample: PBMCs. The receptor source for this set is a human donor in good health (CMV status not recorded). Some clones in this sample may be carry-over from other donors' samples.

This clonotype was observed many times. This chain joins TRBV12-3 or TRBV12-4 and TRBJ1-1; unclear D gene. V lost 6 bases, J lost 8 bases, and 13 bases lay in between. This CDR3 has 12 residues. The CDR3: CASSTSDPEAFF. In nucleotides, the CDR3 is TGTGCCAGCAGCACATCCGACCCCGAAGCTTTCTTT.

This clonotype was counted ten times or more. J is TRBJ1-1 and V is TRBV7-9, with 7 bases that match TRBD1. V gave up 5 bases and J gave up 4 bases; unmatched junction bases: 7. The CDR3 covers 14 residues. CDR1 is SEHNR and CDR2 is FQNEAQ in the germline V gene (reference sequence). The CDR3 reads CASSTTGMVTEAFF. CDR3 sequence (DNA): TGTGCCAGCAGCACGACAGGGATGGTCACTGAAGCTTTCTTT.

This clonotype was seen many times. This chain links TRBV6-5 with TRBJ2-7; TRBD1 agrees at 10 bases. The CDR3 runs 16 residues. Losses at the gene ends were 7 bases for V and 1 base for J; bases not matched to a gene: 10. Germline assignment: CDR1 MNHEY and CDR2 SVGAGI. The CDR3 DNA follows: TGTGCCAGCACCCTTATTGGGACAGGGGCATCCTACGAGCAGTACTTC. This encodes CASTLIGTGASYEQYF.

This clonotype was counted a few times. The chain links TRBV27 to TRBJ2-2; 7 bases match TRBD2. Germline V gives CDR1 MNHEY, CDR2 SMNVEV (reference sequence). The V gene end was trimmed by 6 bases and the J gene end by 4 bases; junction bases not matched to a gene: 8. The CDR3 spans 15 residues. DNA of the CDR3: TGTGCCAGCAGAGTCGTAGGACTAGTCACCGGGGAGCTGTTTTTT. It encodes CASRVVGLVTGELFF.

This clonotype was counted ten times or more. This chain uses TRBV7-2 with TRBJ1-2; maybe TRBD1 (6 bases). Germline CDR1 SGHTA, CDR2 FQGNSA. This CDR3 contains 14 residues. Trimming left V 5 bases short and J 6 bases short, with 16 bases between. The CDR3: CASSPAGARDGYTF. CDR3 sequence (DNA): TGTGCCAGCAGCCCGGCAGGGGCTAGGGATGGCTACACCTTC. The full variable domain, rest sourced from reference TRBV7-2 and TRBJ1-2, is GAGVSQSPSNKVTEKGKDVELRCDPISGHTALYWYRQSLGQGLEFLIYFQGNSAPDKSGLPSDRFSAERTGGSVSTLTIQRTQQEDSAVYLCASSPAGARDGYTFGSGTRLTVV.

The chain uses TRBV14 and TRBJ2-7; unclear D gene. V was shortened by 1 base and J by 8 bases, with 12 bases between the two germline ends. There are 13 residues in the CDR3. The germline gives CDR1 SGHDN, CDR2 FVKESK. This CDR3 reads CASSQVASLQQYF. CDR3 bases: TGTGCCAGCAGCCAAGTAGCCAGTCTCCAGCAGTACTTC.

The J gene is TRBJ2-2, the V gene TRBV5-1; D possibly corresponds to TRBD2 (5 bases). Trimming took 3 bases from V and 6 from J, leaving 6 bases between them. Germline V gives CDR1 SGHRS, CDR2 YFSETQ. The CDR3 length is 12 residues. CDR3 sequence (DNA): TGCGCCAGCAGCTCTAGCCCCGGGGAGCTGTTTTTT. It yields the protein CASSSSPGELFF.

Details on this clonotype: A clone one base away is much larger, so this may be a read error. This CDR3 fails to terminate in the conserved phenylalanine or tryptophan, so it likely reflects a read error. This chain connects TRBV28 to TRBJ1-5; D remains ambiguous. The V and J ends lost 5 bases and 1 base respectively, with 15 bases between them. CDR3 size: 16 residues. The germline V gene encodes CDR1 MDHEN and CDR2 SYDVKM. Written as DNA, the CDR3 is TGTGCCAGCAGTCCCGGTTTGGTAGGAAGCAATCAGCCCCAGCATTAT. The encoded protein is CASSPGLVGSNQPQHY.

This clonotype was counted many times. The rearrangement joins TRBV19 to TRBJ2-7; D is unresolved. Germline CDR1 LNHDA, CDR2 SQIVND (reference sequence). The V end was cut by 4 bases, the J end by 1 base, with 11 bases between. The CDR3 is 14 residues long. CDR3 sequence (DNA): TGTGCCAGTAGTACCCCGGGCCAATCCTACGAGCAGTACTTC. Protein: CASSTPGQSYEQYF. Full variable domain (rest looked up from reference TRBV19 and TRBJ2-7): DGGITQSPKYLFRKEGQNVTLSCEQNLNHDAMYWYRQDPGQGLRLIYYSQIVNDFQKGDIAEGYSVSREKKESFPLTVTSAQKNPTAFYLCASSTPGQSYEQYFGPGTRLTVT.

At least ten counts were recorded for this clonotype. The CDR3 loop reads CASSRTGLAEETQYF. In DNA form, the CDR3 reads TGTGCCAGCAGCCGAACTGGACTAGCGGAAGAGACCCAGTACTTC. The rearrangement links TRBV28 to TRBJ2-5; 10 bases agree with TRBD2. The germline V gene has CDR1 MDHEN and CDR2 SYDVKM. V shed 6 bases and J 3 bases; nucleotides not matched to a gene: 7. The CDR3 is 15 residues long.

The chain has TRBV28 and TRBJ1-6, with TRBD1 as a possible D gene (6 bases). V lost 7 bases, J lost 2 bases, and 12 bases lay in between. The V gene's germline CDR1 is MDHEN and CDR2 SYDVKM. This CDR3 spans 15 amino acids. Written as DNA, the CDR3 is TGTGCCAGCACCACAGGGAGTGCCTATAATTCACCCCTCCACTTT. This encodes CASTTGSAYNSPLHF.

The chain links TRBV11-2 to TRBJ2-2, with 10 positions matching TRBD2. Trimming cost V 2 bases and J 7 bases; bases outside gene matches: 7. Per the germline V gene, CDR1 is SGHAT and CDR2 is FQNNGV. The CDR3 has 16 amino acids. DNA for the CDR3: TGTGCCAGCAGCTTAAACAGCGGGGGGGCCCACGGGGAGCTGTTTTTT. This encodes CASSLNSGGAHGELFF. The full variable domain, with the rest looked up from reference TRBV11-2 and TRBJ2-2, is EAGVAQSPRYKIIEKRQSVAFWCNPISGHATLYWYQQILGQGPKLLIQFQNNGVVDDSQLPKDRFSAERLKGVDSTLKIQPAKLEDSAVYLCASSLNSGGAHGELFFGEGSRLTVL.

The table lists this clonotype with many counts. The chain combines TRBV7-2 with TRBJ2-2; TRBD1 aligns across 7 bases. Germline V gene sequence: CDR1 SGHTA, CDR2 FQGNSA. This CDR3 is built from 15 residues. Unmatched junction bases numbered 9, after V lost 5 bases and J lost 6 bases. DNA for the CDR3: TGTGCCAGCAGCGTACGACAGGGAATGGCCGGGGAGCTGTTTTTT. It yields the protein CASSVRQGMAGELFF.

This chain connects TRBV2 to TRBJ2-7; 8 bases agree with TRBD2. Losses at the gene ends were 6 bases for V and 5 bases for J; bases not matched to a gene: 12. The CDR3 extends over 15 amino acids. Germline V lookup: CDR1 SNHLY, CDR2 FYNNEI. The DNA of the CDR3 is TGTGCCAGCAGGCCTGTAAGACTAGCGATCAACGAGCAGTACTTC. This codes for CASRPVRLAINEQYF.

This clonotype was observed a few times. This chain joins TRBV7-2 and TRBJ2-1; 12 bases match TRBD2. The junction had 8 bases not matched to a gene; V was cut back by 4 bases and J by 4 bases. This CDR3 has 17 amino acids. Germline loops: CDR1 SGHTA, CDR2 FQGNSA. CDR3 protein: CASSSRLAGDSYNEQFF. DNA for the CDR3: TGTGCCAGCAGCTCCCGACTAGCGGGGGACAGTTACAATGAGCAGTTCTTC.

This clonotype was detected many times. The J gene is TRBJ1-1, the V gene TRBV7-2; D is ambiguous. CDR3 length equals 15 residues. V was pared by 1 base and J by 6 bases, with 15 bases between. CDR1 is SGHTA and CDR2 is FQGNSA in the germline V gene. The CDR3 region has the DNA TGTGCCAGCAGCTTAGTGAGCGGACCTGAGGCTGAAGCTTTCTTT. As protein: CASSLVSGPEAEAFF.

Ten or more counts support this clonotype. CDR3 amino acids: CASSPLTTAGQPQHF. CDR3 bases: TGTGCCAGCTCACCACTGACAACAGCGGGTCAGCCCCAGCATTTT. The chain joins TRBV18 to TRBJ1-5, with D unresolved. Germline lookup yields CDR1 KGHSH and CDR2 LQKENI. V was trimmed by 1 base and J by 6 bases, leaving 13 bases between them. The CDR3 extends over 15 amino acids. Based on the CDR3 plus reference TRBV18 and TRBJ1-5, the full variable domain is NAGVMQNPRHLVRRRGQEARLRCSPMKGHSHVYWYRQLPEEGLKFMVYLQKENIIDESGMPKERFSAEFPKEGPSILRIQQVVRGDSAAYFCASSPLTTAGQPQHFGDGTRLSIL.

This clonotype occurred a few times. The genes are TRBV12-3 or TRBV12-4 and TRBJ2-5; D not resolved. V lost 5 bases, J lost 0 bases, and 7 bases lay in between. CDR3 length equals 13 residues. As DNA, the CDR3 is TGTGCCAGCAGTCCGTGGGACCAAGAGACCCAGTACTTC. It encodes CASSPWDQETQYF.

This clonotype was seen many times. This chain links TRBV7-2 with TRBJ1-3; tentative D call: TRBD1 (6 bases). Trimming cost V 5 bases and J 4 bases, with 9 bases left between them. Germline V CDR1 and CDR2: SGHTA, FQGNSA. The length of the CDR3 is 13 residues. CDR3 DNA: TGTGCCAGCAGCGACAGGTCCGGAAACACCATATATTTT. Translated, it gives CASSDRSGNTIYF.

J is TRBJ2-3 and V is TRBV7-2; possibly TRBD2 for D (6 bases). Trimming left V 1 base short and J 0 bases short, with 14 bases between. CDR1 is SGHTA, CDR2 FQGNSA, per germline. The CDR3 loop spans 17 amino acids. In nucleotides, the CDR3 is TGTGCCAGCAGCTTAGTACAGCGGGCCTCTAGCACAGATACGCAGTATTTT. Translated: CASSLVQRASSTDTQYF.

A few counts support this clonotype. The gene calls are TRBV11-3 and TRBJ2-2; D possibly corresponds to TRBD1 (5 bases). The V gene's germline CDR1 is SGHNT and CDR2 YENEEA. V was cut by 7 bases and J by 0 bases, with 12 bases left in between. The CDR3 length is 15 residues. The CDR3 nucleotides read TGTGCCAGCAATTGGGGCAGCACGAACACCGGGGAGCTGTTTTTT. This codes for CASNWGSTNTGELFF.

This clonotype has only a few counts. The V call is TRBV30, the J call TRBJ2-3; D gene unclear. This CDR3 has 13 residues. Trimming took off 0 bases at V and 4 bases at J, with 8 bases between the two ends. Germline CDR1 GTSNPN, CDR2 SVGIG (reference sequence). The CDR3: CAWSVEPADTQYF. Here the CDR3 DNA reads TGTGCCTGGAGTGTAGAGCCGGCAGATACGCAGTATTTT.

This clonotype was counted at least ten times. This sequence joins TRBV12-3 or TRBV12-4 and TRBJ2-4; TRBD1 aligns across 7 bases. V lost 5 bases to trimming and J lost 1 base; unmatched junction nucleotides: 8. CDR3 length equals 16 residues. The CDR3 DNA follows: TGTGCCAGCAGTCCGGGACAGTCCAGGGCCAAAAACATTCAGTACTTC. Translated, it gives CASSPGQSRAKNIQYF.

This clonotype appeared many times. The chain joins TRBV28 to TRBJ2-4; 8 bases align to TRBD2. J lost 1 base, V lost 3 bases, and 5 bases had no gene match. The length of the CDR3 is 16 residues. Germline V gene sequence: CDR1 MDHEN, CDR2 SYDVKM. The CDR3 DNA reads as TGTGCCAGCAGTTTGCCCGGGGGGGATGCCAAAAACATTCAGTACTTC. Its translation: CASSLPGGDAKNIQYF.

This clonotype was counted ten times or more. This sequence joins TRBV20-1 and TRBJ1-6; D is undetermined. There are 14 residues in the CDR3. Per germline, CDR1 DFQATT and CDR2 SNEGSKA (reference sequence). V dropped 1 base and J dropped 4 bases, with 8 bases sitting between them. The CDR3 spells CSARGADYNSPLHF. The CDR3 DNA reads as TGCAGTGCTAGAGGGGCAGATTATAATTCACCCCTCCACTTT.